Below are 19 T cell receptor beta chains sequenced from a single sample in a study of T-cell reconstitution after alpha-beta-depleted transplantation in children. The TCRbeta library incorporated unique molecular identifiers. TCRdb passed the PCR reads through MiXCR, listing each CDR3 protein once. The profile shows hundreds of thousands of distinct CDR3 sequences, roughly 9.1% of them singletons. Sequenced here: PBMCs, mostly from graft donor cells, sampled 360 days after TCRalphabeta/CD19-depleted stem cell transplant. Receptors originate from a male patient aged 2 to 9 who had a stem cell transplant for acute myeloid leukemia, so the T cells may come from the graft donor.

The chain employs TRBV3-1 and TRBJ2-7; TRBD2 agrees at 10 bases. This CDR3 region has 14 residues. The germline V gene encodes CDR1 LGHDT and CDR2 YNNKEL (reference sequence). J was trimmed by 3 bases and V by 1 base; bases with no gene match: 0. CDR3 protein: CASSQGLAGYEQYF. CDR3 DNA: TGTGCCAGCAGCCAAGGACTAGCGGGCTACGAGCAGTACTTC.

The V call is TRBV7-9, the J call TRBJ2-5; D is ambiguous. The CDR3 contains 16 residues. Trimming stripped 2 bases from V and 2 bases from J, with 15 bases between. CDR1 is SEHNR and CDR2 is FQNEAQ in the germline V gene (reference sequence). DNA for the CDR3: TGTGCCAGCAGCTTAAAGGAAGGGCCTTTGCAAGAGACCCAGTACTTC. Translated: CASSLKEGPLQETQYF.

This clonotype was detected only a few times. The chain couples TRBV4-3 to TRBJ2-7, with TRBD2 matching over 9 bases. This CDR3 region has 17 residues. V lost 0 bases, J lost 5 bases, and 11 bases stayed unmatched. The V gene's germline CDR1 is LGHNA and CDR2 YSLEER. As DNA, the CDR3 is TGCGCCAGCAGCCAAGAACGCGGGAGGGCGCTACGGAACGAGCAGTACTTC. It translates to CASSQERGRALRNEQYF.

As regards this clonotype: One end of the junction fails to match germline, which may point to a read error. The genes are TRBV27 and TRBJ2-5; 7 bases are a match to TRBD1. The germline V gene has CDR1 MNHEY and CDR2 SMNVEV (reference sequence). The CDR3 loop spans 12 amino acids. Here the CDR3 reads CASSSTGETRYF. CDR3 in DNA: TGTGCCAGCAGTTCTACAGGGGAGACCCGGTACTTC.

The rearrangement links TRBV5-5 to TRBJ1-1; D remains ambiguous. With 4 bases removed from V and 4 bases from J, the gap between germline ends came to 11 bases. The CDR3 is made up of 13 amino acids. Germline assignment: CDR1 SGHKS and CDR2 YYEKEE (reference sequence). Here the CDR3 DNA reads TGTGCCAGCAGCATCGTGATGGGCACTGAAGCTTTCTTT. Translation: CASSIVMGTEAFF.

CDR3 nucleotides: TGTGCCACCAGCAGACCCAACAGGGCGGGGCAGTTCTTC. Amino acids: CATSRPNRAGQFF. V gene TRBV15 combines with J gene TRBJ2-1; possible D gene TRBD1, 6 bases. Germline V gene sequence: CDR1 LNHNV, CDR2 YYDKDF (reference sequence). CDR3 length: 13 amino acids. Between the trimmed V and J ends, which lost 2 bases and 12 bases, there was a span of 14 bases.

This clonotype was detected many times. V gene TRBV6-5 combines with J gene TRBJ1-3; D is uncertain. This CDR3 has 18 amino acids. CDR1 and CDR2 (germline): MNHEY, SVGAGI. The germline V and J ends were trimmed by 0 bases and 0 bases, with 15 bases remaining between them. The CDR3 coding sequence is TGTGCCAGCAGTTACTCGCCCTATGAGCTCAGCTCTGGAAACACCATATATTTT. Translated: CASSYSPYELSSGNTIYF.

This clonotype has at least ten counts. V usage is TRBV5-8 and J usage is TRBJ1-1; a weak D match, TRBD1 (6 bases). CDR3 length: 15 amino acids. The germline V and J ends were trimmed by 0 bases and 7 bases, with 16 bases remaining between them. CDR1 and CDR2 (germline): SGHTS, YDEGEE. CDR3 in DNA: TGTGCCAGCAGCTTGGGAGACAGGAACTCTGATGAAGCTTTCTTT. Amino acid sequence: CASSLGDRNSDEAFF.

In its sample, this clonotype was seen many times. The chain links TRBV5-6 to TRBJ2-7; no clear D gene. Germline CDR1 SGHDT, CDR2 YYEEEE. The CDR3 runs 13 residues. V was trimmed by 3 bases and J by 4 bases, leaving 11 bases between them. The CDR3 DNA reads TGTGCCAGCAGCTCAATGAGAGAGTACGAGCAGTACTTC. It specifies CASSSMREYEQYF.

CDR3 DNA: TGTGCCAGCAGTTTTATGCGGGGGCGAGGCTATGGCTACACCTTC. Protein product: CASSFMRGRGYGYTF. The chain recombines TRBV12-3 or TRBV12-4 with TRBJ1-2; TRBD1 might be the D (6 bases). V lost 3 bases and J lost 4, with 15 bases in between. This CDR3 is built from 15 residues.

The table lists this clonotype with a few counts. The rearrangement links TRBV10-3 to TRBJ1-5; tentatively, D is TRBD1 (5 bases). The V end lost 3 bases, the J end lost 1 base, and 10 bases lay between the germline ends. CDR3 length: 15 amino acids. Per germline, CDR1 ENHRY and CDR2 SYGVKD. The CDR3 DNA reads as TGTGCCATCAGTGACAGGGCGCTGAGCAATCAGCCCCAGCATTTT. As protein: CAISDRALSNQPQHF.

The chain couples TRBV20-1 to TRBJ2-1, with 7 bases matching TRBD1. CDR1 is DFQATT, CDR2 SNEGSKA, per germline (reference sequence). J lost 4 bases, V lost 5 bases, and 8 bases had no gene match. CDR3 size: 14 residues. Here the CDR3 DNA reads TGCAGTGCTGCCCTCGGGACAGCTTACAATGAGCAGTTCTTC. Amino acids: CSAALGTAYNEQFF.

V gene TRBV9 combines with J gene TRBJ2-3; D unresolved. Deletions cut 5 bases from V and 1 base from J, with 11 bases between. Germline CDR1 reads SGDLS; CDR2 reads YYNGEE. The CDR3 consists of 14 residues. This CDR3 is CASSPGSRTDTQYF. Here the CDR3 DNA reads TGTGCCAGCAGTCCCGGGTCTCGCACAGATACGCAGTATTTT.

This chain connects TRBV12-3 or TRBV12-4 to TRBJ1-2; no clear D. V lost 3 bases and J 8 bases, leaving 10 bases between the germline ends. The CDR3 has 12 residues. In DNA, the CDR3 is TGTGCCAGCAGTTTTGGTTATCAGGGCTACACCTTC. It yields the protein CASSFGYQGYTF.

The V gene is TRBV5-1, the J gene TRBJ2-5, with a possible D match to TRBD2 (5 bases). Trimming removed 3 bases from V and 5 bases from J, with 14 bases in between. CDR3 size: 14 residues. The germline gives CDR1 SGHRS, CDR2 YFSETQ. As DNA, the CDR3 is TGCGCCAGCAGCTCCTCCGGGAAATTGGAGACCCAGTACTTC. This sequence encodes CASSSSGKLETQYF.

This clonotype was recorded a few times. The chain employs TRBV28 and TRBJ1-2, with D possibly matching TRBD1 (5 bases). The germline V gene has CDR1 MDHEN and CDR2 SYDVKM. Trimming took off 5 bases at V and 4 bases at J, with 17 bases between the two ends. CDR3 size: 15 residues. The CDR3 loop reads CASSPPQTVSYGYTF. The CDR3 DNA sequence: TGTGCCAGCAGTCCGCCCCAGACAGTCTCCTATGGCTACACCTTC.

At least ten counts were recorded for this clonotype. J is TRBJ2-3 and V is TRBV6-5; D is undetermined. The V gene lost 4 bases and the J gene lost 12 bases, with 20 bases spanning the gap. The CDR3 runs 14 residues. The germline gives CDR1 MNHEY, CDR2 SVGAGI. CDR3 in amino acids: CASSSSLGHSFQYF. The CDR3 DNA sequence: TGTGCCAGCAGTTCCTCGTTAGGGCACAGTTTCCAGTATTTT.

This clonotype was seen ten or more times. The chain combines TRBV12-3 or TRBV12-4 with TRBJ2-6; D uncertain. The CDR3 contains 13 residues. V was pared by 6 bases and J by 6 bases, with 9 bases between. CDR3 sequence (DNA): TGTGCCAGCAGCCTCCGGAAGGCCAACGTCCTGACTTTC. Protein: CASSLRKANVLTF.

This clonotype was seen a few times. V is TRBV7-8 and J is TRBJ2-1, with D possibly matching TRBD1 (6 bases). The germline CDR1 and CDR2 sequences are SGHVS and FQNEAQ. V was trimmed by 1 base and J by 0 bases, leaving 13 bases between them. The CDR3 covers 17 residues. CDR3 amino acids: CASSLGRTELSYNEQFF. CDR3 DNA: TGTGCCAGCAGCTTAGGCCGGACAGAGCTCTCCTACAATGAGCAGTTCTTC.